This record covers a single T cell receptor beta chain. Its binding antigen is unknown. Base qualities are not recorded, but no much larger clone differs from it by a single base. The 35 to 40 donors, aged roughly 6 to 95 years, were systemically healthy Caucasian individuals from Russia. Approximately 9.3 milliliters of peripheral blood were drawn from each donor into EDTA-treated Vacutainer tubes. Ficoll-Paque density-gradient centrifugation was used to isolate PBMCs, with at least 6.5 million per sample. Total RNA was extracted from PBMCs with Trizol reagent, with at least 6 micrograms obtained per sample. Naive CD45RAhigh/CD27high T cell percentages were measured by flow cytometry on a PBMC aliquot from every donor. The data were obtained in a study of blood T cells in healthy people across ages (dated by TCRdb to about 2015). Regarding the research as a whole: Template switching captured roughly one uniquely barcoded TCR beta cDNA molecule per two T cells in model experiments. To track age-related changes in TCR beta repertoire diversity, the study relied on deep sequencing normalized with unique cDNA molecular identifiers. The donors were split into four age groups: young (average 16 years), middle-aged (nearly 40), aged (more than 55) and long-lived (approximately 80). To avoid experimental bias, donors of different ages were distributed randomly across sequencing lanes. The study analyzed two additional independent replicas of 1 million unique cDNA reads from the same blood draw for two donors, one aged 18 to 29 and one aged 80 or older.

Overall study results and their limits: Because profiling used bulk unsorted PBMCs, naive and antigen-experienced compartments could not be compared conclusively. There was a strong correlation between observed TCR beta diversity and the percentage of naive T cells measured by flow cytometry. Donor CMV infection status was unknown, potentially confounding age-related changes in expanded clonotypes. Estimates of total diversity based on one million sequenced T cells were considered lower bounds and underestimates. Compared with the aged group, the long-lived group had more naive CD4+ T cells, fewer expanded clones and increased TCR diversity, suggesting age selection. Observed TCR beta diversity per million T cells fell roughly linearly with age, and a significant reduction was already apparent by age about 38.

The library was built by means of 5' RACE. Sequencing instrument: Illumina HiSeq 2500. A second PCR of roughly 7 to 12 cycles was run with a J-beta primer mix and a sample-barcoded 5' primer. A template-switch 5' adaptor carrying 12 random nucleotides introduced a unique molecular identifier onto each TCR beta cDNA molecule. Each sample yielded at least 2.5 million CDR3-containing paired-end reads. First-strand cDNA synthesis was performed from all RNA using the Mint cDNA synthesis kit, with priming by a TRBC-specific oligonucleotide. After uracil-DNA glycosylase treatment, a first 18-cycle PCR used universal primers M1SS and BC2_uni_R on all cDNA. Per the source publication's procedure: Normalization of each sample was performed by random selection of 1 million high-quality reads, each carrying a distinct molecular identifier. Instead of being binned into consensus sequences, reads with shared molecular identifiers were discarded. MiTCR, set to a Q25 quality threshold and the strictest error-elimination algorithm, was used for CDR3 identification, clonotype clustering and error correction. A nonparametric unseen species model with Euler transformation was used to estimate lower-bound total TCR beta diversity. Through fastp at Q25 and MiXCR, TCRdb rebuilt clones from the public reads, retaining in-frame beta chains. Each record represents a unique CDR3 protein, reported with the most common genes and DNA among its rows. The V and J calls and clone size are TCRdb's, not the authors'. This sample comprises 1.5 million to 2 million distinct CDR3 sequences, about 50% of them detected only once. Approximately 2.1% of the sample lies in the top ten.

Sequences were obtained from blood. The sequence derives from a woman aged 40 to 55 in good health.

The bases are TGTGCCAGCAGCCAAGATCGGGCACTAGCTTCCGGGGAGCTGTTTTTT. This translates into CASSQDRALASGELFF. The V and J genes are TRBV4-2 and TRBJ2-2; a tentative D call is TRBD2 (6 bases match). The CDR3 runs 16 amino acids, cysteine and phenylalanine included. The read is trimmed to its CDR3 DNA, 48 bases read in frame from base 1. The germline V gene provides CDR1 LGHNA and CDR2 YNFKEQ. V is shortened by 0 bases, J by 6 bases, and the region joining them spans 14 bases.